This TCR beta chain is from a study of regulatory T cells in long-lasting Graves disease. Study findings and constraints: Newly diagnosed disease favored TRBV20-1 and TRBJ2-1 over persistent disease. Having only a small sample size may have limited accuracy.

Only a few counts were recorded for this clonotype. The target antigen is unknown. Trimming cost V 5 bases and J 4 bases; bases outside gene matches: 9. The CDR3 totals 15 residues. Germline-derived CDR1 and CDR2 are SEHNR and FQNEAQ (reference sequence). As to time point: persistent/refractory GD, antithyroid drugs over 5 years with positive TRAb. PBMCs provided the RNA from which the TCR library was made. Those enrolled as patients came out of an endocrinology department in Xi'an, China. Peripheral blood, nine milliliters of it, was drawn into EDTA tubes. Library construction for TCR beta used iRepertoire HTBI primers and Arm-PCR of CDR3 regions. Via MiXCR, TCRdb re-called the multiplex PCR reads, giving one row per CDR3 protein. The table has a few hundred thousand distinct CDR3 sequences, roughly 25% seen once.

The receptor's source is a middle-aged woman with Graves disease. This chain joins TRBV7-9 and TRBJ2-7, with 9 bases that match TRBD1. Specimen: peripheral blood mononuclear cells (PBMCs), collected when the disease was refractory, from a patient treated with antithyroid drugs. CDR3 sequence: CASSRVGTGRYEQYF. In DNA form, the CDR3 reads TGTGCCAGCAGCCGAGTTGGGACAGGGAGATACGAGCAGTACTTC.